This entry lists 30 T cell receptor beta chains sequenced from one sample in a study of blood T cell repertoires in COVID-19. Data came from immunoSEQ multiplex PCR; TCRdb stores just in-frame clones and leaves some out. Of about 110,000 clones in the sample, 76% were seen once. Sequencing was done on a sample of peripheral blood. These receptor sequences come from a woman older than 75 with acute or convalescent COVID-19.

The rearrangement uses TRBV6-5 and TRBJ2-7; a possible D gene is TRBD1 (5 bases). Trimming took 6 bases from V and 0 from J, leaving 15 bases between them. This CDR3 region has 15 residues. Per the germline V gene, CDR1 is MNHEY and CDR2 is SVGAGI. The CDR3 DNA is TGTGCCAGCAGGACAGCCCAGGGCGACTCCTACGAGCAGTACTTC. This sequence encodes CASRTAQGDSYEQYF.

V is TRBV6-6 and J is TRBJ2-7; D is ambiguous. This CDR3 comprises 11 residues. Per germline, CDR1 MNHNY and CDR2 SVGAGI (reference sequence). Deletions cut 5 bases from V and 6 bases from J, with 8 bases between. CDR3 amino acids: CASSPSGEQYF. The CDR3 DNA reads as TGTGCCAGCAGTCCCTCCGGCGAGCAGTACTTC.

The CDR3, as DNA: TGTGCCAGCAGCTTAGATCGGGTGCCCTCAGGCGGGAATGAGCAGTTCTTC. This codes for CASSLDRVPSGGNEQFF. The chain links TRBV11-2 to TRBJ2-1; D possibly corresponds to TRBD2 (5 bases). This CDR3 is built from 17 residues. CDR1 and CDR2 (germline): SGHAT, FQNNGV. The V and J ends lost 0 bases and 7 bases respectively, with 19 bases between them.

This chain uses TRBV3-1 (or the pseudogene TRBV3-2) with TRBJ2-5; 7 nucleotides line up with TRBD1. The CDR3 runs to 11 residues. Unmatched junction bases numbered 2, after V lost 5 bases and J lost 8 bases. Per the germline V gene, CDR1 is LGHDT and CDR2 is YNNKEL (reference sequence). The CDR3 sequence: CASSEGGTQYF. The CDR3 coding sequence is TGTGCCAGCAGCGAAGGGGGCACCCAGTACTTC.

The chain recombines TRBV10-3 with TRBJ2-1; TRBD2 aligns across 11 bases. Germline V gene sequence: CDR1 ENHRY, CDR2 SYGVKD. The length of the CDR3 is 15 residues. V lost 11 bases, J lost 4 bases, and 10 bases stayed unmatched. The CDR3 loop reads CASRFSGRGYNEQFF. CDR3 nucleotide sequence: TGTGCCTCACGGTTTAGCGGGAGGGGTTACAATGAGCAGTTCTTC.

V usage is TRBV4-3 and J usage is TRBJ2-3; 15 positions agree with TRBD2. CDR1 and CDR2 (germline): LGHNA, YSLEER. V dropped 3 bases and J dropped 4; count of bases not matched to a gene: 8. The CDR3 runs to 18 residues. The CDR3 sequence: CASSQSPRTSGRADTQYF. CDR3 DNA: TGCGCCAGCAGCCAGTCCCCCCGGACTAGCGGGAGGGCAGATACGCAGTATTTT.

This chain joins TRBV11-1 and TRBJ1-1, with D possibly being TRBD1 (6 bases). This CDR3 comprises 15 residues. Germline V gene data show CDR1 as SGHAT and CDR2 as FQDESV (reference sequence). Trimming removed 5 bases from V and 1 base from J, with 14 bases in between. The CDR3 DNA reads as TGTGCCAGCAGCCTGCCACAGGGTGGGAACACTGAAGCTTTCTTT. Its protein is CASSLPQGGNTEAFF.

J is TRBJ2-5 and V is TRBV11-1, with D tentatively TRBD2 (5 bases). Germline assignment: CDR1 SGHAT and CDR2 FQDESV (reference sequence). Trimming removed 7 bases from V and 10 bases from J, with 10 bases in between. The CDR3 has 10 residues. DNA of the CDR3: TGTGCCAGCACGGGATTCGGCCAGTACTTC. Translating it yields CASTGFGQYF.

The rearrangement links TRBV5-1 to TRBJ2-7; TRBD2 agrees at 9 bases. This CDR3 is 14 amino acids long. The germline V gene has CDR1 SGHRS and CDR2 YFSETQ. V gave up 4 bases and J gave up 7 bases; unmatched junction bases: 9. The CDR3 spells CASSESGRSEEQYF. CDR3 DNA sequence: TGCGCCAGCAGCGAGAGCGGGAGGAGTGAAGAGCAGTACTTC. Variable domain in full (rest from reference TRBV5-1 and TRBJ2-7): KAGVTQTPRYLIKTRGQQVTLSCSPISGHRSVSWYQQTPGQGLQFLFEYFSETQRNKGNFPGRFSGRQFSNSRSEMNVSTLELGDSALYLCASSESGRSEEQYFGPGTRLTVT.

The V gene is TRBV27, the J gene TRBJ2-7; tentative D call: TRBD1 (6 bases). With 7 bases removed from V and 3 bases from J, the gap between germline ends came to 31 bases. Looked up from germline, CDR1 is MNHEY and CDR2 is SMNVEV (reference sequence). The CDR3 sequence is 19 residues long. The CDR3 here is CASNSPTHKSRDKNYEQYF. CDR3 nucleotides: TGTGCCAGCAATTCCCCGACCCACAAGTCCCGGGACAAAAACTACGAGCAGTACTTC.

The sample holds a few counts of this clone. V is TRBV18 and J is TRBJ1-1; D is unresolved. Trimming removed 3 bases from V and 5 bases from J, with 16 bases in between. The CDR3 totals 15 residues. Germline CDR1 and CDR2: KGHSH and LQKENI. In DNA, the CDR3 is TGTGCCAGCTCACCTGCTGAGTCGACGCGGACTGAAGCTTTCTTT. Encoded protein: CASSPAESTRTEAFF.

V usage is TRBV9 and J usage is TRBJ2-7, with D unresolved. The CDR3 is 12 amino acids. The germline V gene has CDR1 SGDLS and CDR2 YYNGEE. Trimming shortened V by 6 bases and J by 2 bases, and 9 bases separated the two germline ends. The CDR3 DNA sequence: TGTGCCAGCAATAACCCGGCCTACGAGCAGTACTTC. Translated, it gives CASNNPAYEQYF. Based on the CDR3 plus reference TRBV9 and TRBJ2-7, the full variable domain is DSGVTQTPKHLITATGQRVTLRCSPRSGDLSVYWYQQSLDQGLQFLIQYYNGEERAKGNILERFSAQQFPDLHSELNLSSLELGDSALYFCASNNPAYEQYFGPGTRLTVT.

V is TRBV5-4 and J is TRBJ1-2; TRBD1 is a possible D gene (6 bases). CDR1 is SGHNT, CDR2 YYREEE, per germline (reference sequence). V was clipped by 4 bases and J by 7 bases, with 20 bases between them. The CDR3 totals 15 residues. The CDR3 loop reads CASSHPEAGALGYTF. CDR3 nucleotide sequence: TGTGCCAGCAGCCACCCAGAAGCGGGGGCTCTTGGCTACACCTTC.

The chain has TRBV9 and TRBJ2-2; 7 bases are shared with TRBD2. CDR3 size: 15 residues. With V trimmed by 0 bases and J by 6 bases, 5 bases remained unmatched. From germline, CDR1 is SGDLS and CDR2 YYNGEE. The CDR3 here is CASSVGGTNPGELFF. The CDR3 nucleotides read TGTGCCAGCAGCGTAGGGGGGACTAATCCCGGGGAGCTGTTTTTT.

The chain employs TRBV18 and TRBJ1-3; D perhaps matches TRBD1 (5 bases). This CDR3 contains 14 residues. CDR1 is KGHSH and CDR2 is LQKENI in the germline V gene. The ends were cut back, 1 base at V and 4 bases at J, with 8 bases in the middle. CDR3 sequence: CASSPQGNGNTIYF. For the CDR3, the DNA is TGTGCCAGCTCACCACAGGGGAACGGAAACACCATATATTTT.

The chain recombines TRBV6-5 with TRBJ2-3, with D unresolved. The CDR3 contains 14 residues. Germline V CDR1 and CDR2: MNHEY, SVGAGI. V was trimmed by 6 bases and J by 1 base, leaving 11 bases between them. The CDR3 is CASSSVLRTDTQYF. The CDR3 bases are TGTGCCAGCAGCTCTGTCCTACGCACAGATACGCAGTATTTT.

Here the CDR3 DNA reads TGTGCCAGCAGCAACATTACCCGGGGGTACAGCACAGATACGCAGTATTTT. It encodes CASSNITRGYSTDTQYF. This chain joins TRBV9 and TRBJ2-3; possibly TRBD2 for D (6 bases). The V end was cut by 4 bases, the J end by 0 bases, with 18 bases between. Germline loops: CDR1 SGDLS, CDR2 YYNGEE. The CDR3 runs to 17 residues.

The chain joins TRBV28 to TRBJ1-5; 7 nucleotides align to TRBD1. Germline V lookup: CDR1 MDHEN, CDR2 SYDVKM. V lost 5 bases, J lost 3 bases, and 10 bases stayed unmatched. There are 16 residues in the CDR3. This CDR3 reads CASSPPGGLYNQPQHF. For the CDR3, the DNA is TGTGCCAGCAGTCCCCCAGGGGGGCTTTACAATCAGCCCCAGCATTTT. The complete variable domain, with remaining parts taken from reference TRBV28 and TRBJ1-5, reads DVKVTQSSRYLVKRTGEKVFLECVQDMDHENMFWYRQDPGLGLRLIYFSYDVKMKEKGDIPEGYSVSREKKERFSLILESASTNQTSMYLCASSPPGGLYNQPQHFGDGTRLSIL.

V gene TRBV5-5 combines with J gene TRBJ2-3; maybe TRBD2 (5 bases). Germline CDR1 is SGHKS and CDR2 is YYEKEE (reference sequence). Trimming pared 4 bases from V and 4 bases from J, leaving 10 bases between. The CDR3 is made up of 13 amino acids. The CDR3 here is CASSPGFPDTQYF. CDR3 bases: TGTGCCAGCAGCCCGGGATTTCCAGATACGCAGTATTTT.

The V gene is TRBV3-1 (or the pseudogene TRBV3-2), the J gene TRBJ1-2; no clear D gene. The germline gives CDR1 LGHDT, CDR2 YNNKEL (reference sequence). The CDR3 contains 14 residues. With 1 base removed from V and 7 bases from J, the gap between germline ends came to 13 bases. The CDR3 DNA reads as TGTGCCAGCAGCCAAGTTGTCGACAACGGTGGCTACACCTTC. Its translation: CASSQVVDNGGYTF.

The chain uses TRBV21-1 and TRBJ1-5; the table's TRBD1 call for D was not verified on the DNA. TRBV21-1 is a pseudogene segment. The CDR3 runs to 21 residues. The CDR3 DNA reads TGTGCCAGCAGCCCCGACAGGAACACCAGGGACCCATTCTCCGCAAATCAGCCCCAGCATTTT. Its translation is CASSPDRNTRDPFSANQPQHF.

The chain combines TRBV5-8 with TRBJ2-7; 8 bases are shared with TRBD1. Germline V lookup: CDR1 SGHTS, CDR2 YDEGEE. V dropped 5 bases and J dropped 1; count of bases not matched to a gene: 5. There are 14 residues in the CDR3. Written as DNA, the CDR3 is TGTGCCAGCAGGCCGCGGACAGGGTCCTACGAGCAGTACTTC. It yields the protein CASRPRTGSYEQYF.

The rearrangement links TRBV28 to TRBJ1-2; the D gene is possibly TRBD1 (5 bases). The length of the CDR3 is 13 residues. V was pared by 3 bases and J by 8 bases, with 13 bases between. Germline CDR1 and CDR2: MDHEN and SYDVKM. The CDR3 nucleotides read TGTGCCAGCAGTTTGACAGCCACTTGGGGCTACACCTTC. This sequence encodes CASSLTATWGYTF.

This clone is a singleton in its sample. The chain employs TRBV28 and TRBJ2-7; possible D gene TRBD2, 5 bases. V lost 6 bases to trimming and J lost 3 bases, with 15 bases between them. From germline, CDR1 is MDHEN and CDR2 SYDVKM. The CDR3 covers 14 residues. The CDR3 DNA is TGTGCCAGCAGAGAGACGGGGAGCGGCTACGAGCAGTACTTC. Its protein product is CASRETGSGYEQYF.

This clone appeared once. The chain recombines TRBV30 with TRBJ2-7; 12 bases agree with TRBD2. Germline V gene data show CDR1 as GTSNPN and CDR2 as SVGIG (reference sequence). The trim removed 3 bases at V and 6 bases at J, leaving 6 bases unmatched. The CDR3 loop spans 14 amino acids. CDR3 bases: TGTGCCTGGAGCCCGGGACTAGCGGGTGTCGAGCAGTACTTC. Translated: CAWSPGLAGVEQYF.

The chain links TRBV5-1 to TRBJ2-5; TRBD2 is a possible D gene (6 bases). Germline V gives CDR1 SGHRS, CDR2 YFSETQ. This CDR3 is 13 amino acids long. The ends were cut back, 4 bases at V and 5 bases at J, with 12 bases in the middle. The CDR3 DNA reads TGCGCCAGCAGCCGGCAGAGCGGGGAGACCCAGTACTTC. Residues: CASSRQSGETQYF.

The gene calls are TRBV6-6 and TRBJ1-2; TRBD1 might be the D (5 bases). V was shortened by 5 bases and J by 2 bases, with 12 bases between the two germline ends. Per germline, CDR1 MNHNY and CDR2 SVGAGI (reference sequence). The CDR3 is 14 amino acids. CDR3 in amino acids: CASSPLGANYGYTF. The CDR3 DNA is TGTGCCAGCAGTCCCCTTGGGGCGAACTATGGCTACACCTTC.

The rearrangement joins TRBV7-9 to TRBJ2-2; D unresolved. V was trimmed by 3 bases and J by 5 bases, leaving 4 bases between them. Germline loops: CDR1 SEHNR, CDR2 FQNEAQ (reference sequence). The CDR3 runs 12 residues. CDR3 DNA sequence: TGTGCCAGCAGCTTGACTACCGGGGAGCTGTTTTTT. Translated, it gives CASSLTTGELFF. Drawing the rest from reference TRBV7-9 and TRBJ2-2, the complete variable domain is DTGVSQNPRHKITKRGQNVTFRCDPISEHNRLYWYRQTLGQGPEFLTYFQNEAQLEKSRLLSDRFSAERPKGSFSTLEIQRTEQGDSAMYLCASSLTTGELFFGEGSRLTVL.

V gene TRBV28 combines with J gene TRBJ2-3; D is uncertain. V lost 2 bases and J lost 1, with 13 bases in between. Germline V gives CDR1 MDHEN, CDR2 SYDVKM. The CDR3 extends over 16 amino acids. The CDR3 here is CASSLEPLAGTDTQYF. The DNA of the CDR3 is TGTGCCAGCAGTTTAGAACCTCTGGCGGGCACAGATACGCAGTATTTT.

Concerning this clone: The sample carries other DNA sequences with the same CDR3. The chain combines TRBV27 with TRBJ2-5, with D possibly matching TRBD1 (6 bases). V lost 5 bases and J 7 bases, leaving 14 bases between the germline ends. This CDR3 contains 13 residues. CDR1 and CDR2 from the germline V gene are MNHEY and SMNVEV (reference sequence). This CDR3 is CASSPTGRGTQYF. The CDR3 DNA sequence: TGTGCCAGCAGTCCGACAGGACGGGGGACCCAGTACTTC.